This is a list of T cell receptor beta chains from one sample in a study of T cell responses to AZD1222 COVID-19 vaccine. Profiled with immunoSEQ multiplex PCR; TCRdb holds only in-frame clones, not every one. Counted here are roughly 120,000 clones, roughly 90% occurring once; the ten biggest clones make up 4.2%. The material sequenced was peripheral blood, taken on day 0 of AZD1222 vaccination. The source is an adult in good health. Both conserved end residues are part of each CDR3. D genes are given only for firm matches. A clone size is listed for some rows: how often the clone was seen (once, few, many), or a class if it is expanded.

-	TRBD1	TRBV9	TRBJ1-6	CASRNDRASSPLHF	TGTGCCAGCAGAAACGACAGGGCATCCTCACCCCTCCACTTT
once	-	TRBV12-2	TRBJ2-3	CASRSTPSTDTQYF	TGTGCAAGTCGCTCCACCCCTAGCACAGATACGCAGTATTTT
-	TRBD1	TRBV24-1	TRBJ2-7	CATSDGQGLRYEQYF	TGTGCCACCAGTGATGGACAGGGTTTGCGCTACGAGCAGTACTTC
-	-	TRBV18	TRBJ2-1	CASSPNIDNEQFF	TGTGCCAGCTCTCCAAACATCGACAATGAGCAGTTCTTC
-	-	TRBV19	TRBJ2-1	CASSIESGEFYNEQFF	TGTGCCAGTAGTATCGAAAGCGGAGAATTTTACAATGAGCAGTTCTTC
-	-	TRBV5-4	TRBJ1-1	CASSSDPDTEAFF	TGTGCCAGCAGCTCAGACCCGGACACTGAAGCTTTCTTT
-	-	TRBV19	TRBJ1-5	CASSQNPVPNNQPQHF	TGTGCCAGTAGTCAAAATCCCGTTCCTAACAATCAGCCCCAGCATTTT
-	-	TRBV7-6	TRBJ1-3	CASSLKSGGRGGNTIYF	TGTGCCAGCAGCTTAAAGTCGGGCGGTCGAGGCGGAAACACCATATATTTT
-	-	TRBV19	TRBJ2-6	CASSTQMRVLTF	TGTGCCAGTAGTACCCAGATGCGCGTCCTGACTTTC
-	TRBD2	TRBV7-3	TRBJ2-2	CASSFSGSFGELFF	TGTGCCAGCAGCTTTAGCGGGAGTTTCGGGGAGCTGTTTTTT
-	-	TRBV5-1	TRBJ1-2	CASSLGELEDGYTF	TGCGCCAGCAGCTTAGGGGAGCTGGAGGATGGCTACACCTTC
-	TRBD2	TRBV30	TRBJ2-3	CAWALGLAGGTDTQYF	TGTGCCTGGGCCCTAGGACTAGCGGGGGGCACAGATACGCAGTATTTT
once	-	TRBV5-4	TRBJ1-6	CASSLSYRSDSPLHF	TGTGCCAGCAGCTTGTCTTACCGATCGGATTCACCCCTCCACTTT
-	-	TRBV7-2	TRBJ2-7	CASSGQNRYEQYF	TGTGCCAGCTCTGGGCAGAATCGATACGAGCAGTACTTC
few	TRBD1	TRBV6-5	TRBJ2-5	CASRARGQETQYF	TGTGCCAGCAGAGCCAGGGGGCAAGAGACCCAGTACTTC
-	-	TRBV5-1	TRBJ1-5	CASSKGTDLNQPQHF	TGCGCCAGCAGCAAAGGGACGGACCTGAATCAGCCCCAGCATTTT
-	-	TRBV4-1	TRBJ2-3	CASSQDSASRTDTQYF	TGCGCCAGCAGCCAAGATTCCGCAAGTCGGACCGATACGCAGTATTTT
-	-	TRBV28	TRBJ1-2	CASSPPGGEGYTF	TGTGCCAGCAGTCCCCCCGGCGGCGAAGGCTACACCTTC
-	-	TRBV18	TRBJ1-5	CASYSNQPQHF	TGTGCCAGCTATAGCAATCAGCCCCAGCATTTT
-	-	TRBV27	TRBJ1-2	CASRPASGAQGYTF	TGTGCCAGCCGGCCCGCCTCGGGGGCGCAAGGCTACACCTTC
-	-	TRBV28	TRBJ1-1	CASSVGTEAFF	TGTGCCAGCAGCGTGGGGACTGAAGCTTTCTTT
-	-	TRBV12-5	TRBJ1-3	CASVSGNTIYF	TGTGCTAGTGTATCCGGAAACACCATATATTTT
-	-	TRBV4-2	TRBJ2-3	CASSQESVTQYF	TGTGCCAGCAGCCAAGAATCGGTCACGCAGTATTTT
-	-	TRBV6-2/TRBV6-3	TRBJ2-3	CASSRPRLNTQYF	TGTGCCAGCAGCCGACCTCGACTAAATACGCAGTATTTT
-	-	TRBV10-3	TRBJ2-7	CAISSGTLTYEQYF	TGTGCCATCAGCTCCGGGACACTAACCTACGAGCAGTACTTC
once	-	TRBV20-1	TRBJ1-5	CSASLPSNQPQHF	TGCAGTGCTAGTCTTCCTAGCAATCAGCCCCAGCATTTT
-	TRBD1	TRBV18	TRBJ1-3	CASSPPTFRDRAQRSGNTIYF	TGTGCCAGCTCACCACCCACTTTCCGGGACAGGGCCCAGCGGTCTGGAAACACCATATATTTT
-	-	TRBV24-1	TRBJ1-5	CAAWAITGTHQPQHF	TGTGCCGCCTGGGCCATTACAGGGACCCATCAGCCCCAGCATTTT
once	TRBD1	TRBV2	TRBJ1-4	CASRRQGDEKLFF	TGTGCCAGCAGAAGACAGGGTGATGAAAAACTGTTTTTT
-	TRBD1	TRBV30	TRBJ1-5	CAWRAGQGNQPQHF	TGTGCCTGGAGGGCGGGACAGGGCAATCAGCCCCAGCATTTT
-	-	TRBV19	TRBJ1-5	CASSPEGGYQPQHF	TGTGCCAGTAGTCCCGAGGGGGGCTATCAGCCCCAGCATTTT
once	-	TRBV7-6	TRBJ2-1	CASSLGMQGSTTGNEQFF	TGTGCCAGCAGCTTAGGCATGCAGGGCTCTACTACGGGCAATGAGCAGTTCTTC
-	-	TRBV28	TRBJ1-2	CASSPRPVYGYTF	TGTGCCAGCAGCCCAAGACCGGTTTATGGCTACACCTTC
-	-	TRBV29-1	TRBJ1-2	CSAGTQYGYTF	TGCAGCGCCGGCACACAGTATGGCTACACCTTC
-	-	TRBV4-1	TRBJ2-3	CASSQEGADTQYF	TGCGCCAGCAGCCAAGAGGGTGCAGATACGCAGTATTTT
few	-	TRBV7-9	TRBJ1-5	CASSLSNQPQHF	TGTGCCAGCAGCTTATCCAATCAGCCCCAGCATTTT
-	-	TRBV2	TRBJ2-5	CASQVGIQETQYF	TGTGCCAGCCAAGTGGGCATACAAGAGACCCAGTACTTC
-	TRBD1	TRBV6-1	TRBJ1-2	CASSDLPGQGVYGYTF	TGTGCCAGCAGTGACTTGCCGGGACAGGGGGTCTATGGCTACACCTTC
-	TRBD2	TRBV3-1/TRBV3-2	TRBJ2-3	CASSRGGVGTDTQYF	TGTGCCAGCAGCCGCGGGGGGGTCGGCACAGATACGCAGTATTTT
-	-	TRBV7-2	TRBJ2-1	CASSLVRGPYNEQFF	TGTGCCAGCAGCTTAGTTCGAGGGCCCTACAATGAGCAGTTCTTC